The following is a T cell receptor beta chain sequence with its context. The germline CDR1 and CDR2 sequences are SNHLY and FYNNEI. CDR3 length: 16 residues. The V segment lost 6 bases and the J segment 5 bases; nucleotides outside the gene matches: 11. The study drew its donors from healthy HIV-negative adults without recent acute infections or vaccinations. TCRdb's copy holds only in-frame clones and misses some; the assay was immunoSEQ multiplex PCR. The sample yields over a million clones, approximately 70% seen once. The record originates from a study of shared clonotypes between healthy human individuals.

Sequencing was carried out using memory CD4+ T cells sorted from blood. Subset specified: CD45RA-negative fraction. The TCR originated in a man between 18 and 29 years old in good health. The chain uses TRBV2 and TRBJ1-5, with 9 bases fitting TRBD1. The CDR3 region is CASSPSTGGGYQPQHF. In DNA, the CDR3 is TGTGCCAGCAGCCCTAGTACAGGGGGCGGTTATCAGCCCCAGCATTTT. The whole variable domain, remainder taken from reference TRBV2 and TRBJ1-5, is EPEVTQTPSHQVTQMGQEVILRCVPISNHLYFYWYRQILGQKVEFLVSFYNNEISEKSEIFDDQFSVERPDGSNFTLKIRSTKLEDSAMYFCASSPSTGGGYQPQHFGDGTRLSIL.